Listed below are T cell receptor beta chains from one sample, sequenced in a study of cytomegalovirus exposure and HLA in healthy donors. The protocol was immunoSEQ multiplex PCR, while the TCRdb copy is restricted to in-frame clones and leaves out a portion. Of about 310,000 clones listed, around 90% are singletons. Source material: PBMCs. Source of these receptors: a man younger than 40 in good health and CMV-seronegative. The CDR3 runs from the conserved cysteine through the conserved F or W. The order of the fields is J gene, clone size, V gene, D gene, CDR3 protein, CDR3 DNA. The D gene is left open where the match is weak. Expanded clones are given a class, and other clones once, few, many or no size at all.

j_gene: TRBJ2-2; abundance: NA; v_gene: TRBV4-3; d_gene: TRBD2; CDR3aa: CASSLSSGGALSGELFF; CDR3nt: TGCGCCAGCAGCCTCTCCAGCGGGGGGGCCCTGTCCGGGGAGCTGTTTTTT
j_gene: TRBJ1-1; abundance: NA; v_gene: TRBV11-2; d_gene: TRBD1; CDR3aa: CASNKDRGNTEAFF; CDR3nt: TGTGCCAGCAACAAAGACAGGGGAAACACTGAAGCTTTCTTT
j_gene: TRBJ2-5; abundance: NA; v_gene: TRBV13; d_gene: TRBD2; CDR3aa: CASSQTSGGIQETQYF; CDR3nt: TGTGCCAGCAGCCAAACTAGCGGGGGGATCCAAGAGACCCAGTACTTC
j_gene: TRBJ2-1; abundance: once; v_gene: TRBV4-3; d_gene: TRBD2; CDR3aa: CASSQSRTSVGEQFF; CDR3nt: TGCGCCAGCAGCCAAAGCCGGACTAGCGTTGGAGAGCAGTTCTTC
j_gene: TRBJ1-1; abundance: NA; v_gene: TRBV5-4; d_gene: NA; CDR3aa: CASSLRRENTEAFF; CDR3nt: TGTGCCAGCAGCTTGCGGCGGGAGAACACTGAAGCTTTCTTT
j_gene: TRBJ1-5; abundance: NA; v_gene: TRBV4-3; d_gene: NA; CDR3aa: CASSQEGGQGHQPQHF; CDR3nt: TGCGCCAGCAGCCAAGAAGGTGGTCAGGGGCATCAGCCCCAGCATTTT
j_gene: TRBJ2-7; abundance: NA; v_gene: TRBV19; d_gene: NA; CDR3aa: CASRVAGPRGSYEQYF; CDR3nt: TGTGCCAGTAGAGTGGCCGGGCCCCGAGGGTCATACGAGCAGTACTTC
j_gene: TRBJ1-1; abundance: NA; v_gene: TRBV6-1; d_gene: NA; CDR3aa: CASPTGTPNTEAFF; CDR3nt: TGTGCCAGCCCCACCGGGACACCGAACACTGAAGCTTTCTTT
j_gene: TRBJ2-1; abundance: NA; v_gene: TRBV27; d_gene: NA; CDR3aa: CASSLGIGAYEQFF; CDR3nt: TGTGCCAGCAGTTTAGGTATAGGGGCCTATGAGCAGTTCTTC
j_gene: TRBJ1-6; abundance: NA; v_gene: TRBV27; d_gene: NA; CDR3aa: CASSSGTNYNSPLHF; CDR3nt: TGTGCCAGCAGTTCCGGGACAAATTATAATTCACCCCTCCACTTT
j_gene: TRBJ1-5; abundance: NA; v_gene: TRBV7-2; d_gene: NA; CDR3aa: CASSLAGSNQPQHF; CDR3nt: TGTGCCAGCAGCTTAGCGGGCAGCAATCAGCCCCAGCATTTT
j_gene: TRBJ2-7; abundance: NA; v_gene: TRBV14; d_gene: NA; CDR3aa: CASSQMAGKVYEQYF; CDR3nt: TGTGCCAGCAGCCAAATGGCAGGGAAGGTCTACGAGCAGTACTTC
j_gene: TRBJ2-3; abundance: NA; v_gene: TRBV4-3; d_gene: NA; CDR3aa: CASSQDLTDTQYF; CDR3nt: TGCGCCAGCAGCCAAGATCTAACAGATACGCAGTATTTT
j_gene: TRBJ2-3; abundance: NA; v_gene: TRBV6-5; d_gene: TRBD2; CDR3aa: CASSYTSGGADTQYF; CDR3nt: TGTGCCAGCAGTTACACTAGCGGGGGGGCCGATACGCAGTATTTT